A single sample gave rise to the 18 T cell receptor beta chains below, sequenced in a study of cytomegalovirus exposure and HLA in healthy donors. PCR amplification relied on 60 Vbeta primers (plus 13 Jbeta primers). Profiling relied on immunoSEQ multiplex PCR, and the TCRdb table lists in-frame clones only, not all of them. The sample yields 130,000 to 150,000 clones, approximately 9% seen once. The material sequenced was PBMCs. All receptors come from a male donor in good health and CMV-seronegative.

This clone was recorded a few times. J is TRBJ1-2 and V is TRBV9, with 10 bases aligning to TRBD1. Germline trimming cut 4 bases from V and 4 bases from J; bases unmatched to any gene: 7. The CDR3 sequence is 15 residues long. Germline CDR1 SGDLS, CDR2 YYNGEE. The chain's CDR3 is CASSTTGQGSYGYTF. CDR3 DNA sequence: TGTGCCAGCAGCACGACGGGACAGGGGAGCTATGGCTACACCTTC.

This clone was counted only a few times. Its ends do not fully match the called genes, so a read error is possible. The chain carries TRBV7-7 and TRBJ2-5; weak D call: TRBD1 (6 bases). The CDR3 length is 14 residues. Looked up from germline, CDR1 is SSHAT and CDR2 is FNYEAQ (reference sequence). CDR3 bases: TGTGCTAGCAGCTTAACAGGGAACCAAGAGACCCAGTACTTC. This gives the protein CASSLTGNQETQYF.

V usage is TRBV7-2 and J usage is TRBJ2-6, with 10 bases that match TRBD2. The CDR3 loop spans 17 amino acids. Germline V gene sequence: CDR1 SGHTA, CDR2 FQGNSA. V trimming: 5 bases; J trimming: 1 base; junction bases outside the gene matches: 5. CDR3 bases: TGTGCCAGCAGCCAGCGGGGGGGGAGGTCTGGGGCCAACGTCCTGACTTTC. Its protein is CASSQRGGRSGANVLTF.

This clone was seen more than once but under ten times. The V call is TRBV5-4, the J call TRBJ2-1; TRBD2 agrees at 7 bases. Germline CDR1 is SGHNT and CDR2 is YYREEE (reference sequence). The ends lost 1 base at V and 8 bases at J; junction bases unmatched: 15. This CDR3 is built from 17 residues. CDR3: CASSLLDLTTSIDEQFF. CDR3 nucleotides: TGTGCCAGCAGCTTGCTCGATCTAACGACTAGCATCGATGAGCAGTTCTTC.

Only a few counts were recorded for this clone. The chain joins TRBV4-2 to TRBJ2-7; 8 nucleotides match TRBD2. In germline, CDR1 is LGHNA, CDR2 YNFKEQ. The length of the CDR3 is 15 residues. J lost 2 bases, V lost 0 bases, and 3 bases had no gene match. CDR3 amino acids: CASSQDWTSTYEQYF. CDR3 DNA: TGTGCCAGCAGCCAAGACTGGACTAGCACCTACGAGCAGTACTTC.

This clone was seen only a few times. The chain couples TRBV6-5 to TRBJ2-7; TRBD2 aligns across 7 bases. The CDR3 is 15 amino acids. Germline assignment: CDR1 MNHEY and CDR2 SVGAGI. The junction had 6 bases not matched to a gene; V was cut back by 2 bases and J by 2 bases. The CDR3 is CASSYGRAGPYEQYF. In nucleotides, the CDR3 is TGTGCCAGCAGTTACGGTAGAGCGGGGCCCTACGAGCAGTACTTC.

The chain is built from TRBV6-5 and TRBJ2-5; no firm D call. This CDR3 has 12 amino acids. Germline V gene lookup returns CDR1 MNHEY and CDR2 SVGAGI. Trimming shortened V by 4 bases and J by 5 bases, and 8 bases separated the two germline ends. Here the CDR3 reads CASSSLRETQYF. For the CDR3, the DNA is TGTGCCAGCAGTTCCCTCCGGGAGACCCAGTACTTC.

In its sample, this clone was seen a few times. The CDR3 DNA is TGTGCCAGCAGTCCCCTGACAGGGTCGAGGGAAAAACTGTTTTTT. Encoded protein: CASSPLTGSREKLFF. The chain combines TRBV6-5 with TRBJ1-4; 7 bases fit TRBD1. V lost 5 bases and J lost 8; bases outside the gene matches: 11. Germline V lookup: CDR1 MNHEY, CDR2 SVGAGI. This CDR3 is 15 amino acids long.

V is TRBV6-1 and J is TRBJ1-3; 10 bases are shared with TRBD1. CDR1 and CDR2 (germline): MNHNS, SASEGT. The J segment lost 4 bases and the V segment lost 6 bases, leaving 6 bases of the junction unmatched. The CDR3 length is 15 residues. CDR3 region: CASSRDRGGGNTIYF. In DNA form, the CDR3 reads TGTGCCAGCAGCCGGGACAGGGGCGGAGGAAACACCATATATTTT.

The chain couples TRBV5-1 to TRBJ2-7, with 10 nucleotides matching TRBD1. The CDR3 runs 14 residues. From germline, CDR1 is SGHRS and CDR2 YFSETQ. The trim removed 6 bases at V and 6 bases at J, leaving 9 bases unmatched. The CDR3 nucleotides read TGCGCCAGCACTTCCGGGACAGGGGAGGCCGAGCAGTACTTC. This gives the protein CASTSGTGEAEQYF.

This clone was seen more than once but under ten times. V usage is TRBV28 and J usage is TRBJ1-2; 7 nucleotides match TRBD1. CDR3 size: 13 residues. The trim removed 6 bases at V and 8 bases at J, leaving 9 bases unmatched. The germline gives CDR1 MDHEN, CDR2 SYDVKM. CDR3 residues: CASSSGQWKGYTF. The CDR3 DNA follows: TGTGCCAGCAGCTCGGGACAGTGGAAAGGCTACACCTTC.

The rearrangement joins TRBV6-6 to TRBJ2-5; D is ambiguous. CDR3 length: 14 residues. CDR1 and CDR2 from the germline V gene are MNHNY and SVGAGI (reference sequence). Trimming shortened V by 5 bases and J by 1 base, and 11 bases separated the two germline ends. The CDR3 nucleotides read TGTGCCAGCAGTCCCCGCGCCCTCCAAGAGACCCAGTACTTC. Protein product: CASSPRALQETQYF.

The chain links TRBV7-8 to TRBJ2-1, with TRBD2 as a possible D gene (7 bases). The CDR3 loop spans 15 amino acids. Trimming stripped 5 bases from V and 9 bases from J, with 20 bases between. Germline lookup yields CDR1 SGHVS and CDR2 FQNEAQ. Here the CDR3 DNA reads TGTGCCAGCAGCCCGGTAGGGGGGGTGGTTGGTGAGCAGTTCTTC. It encodes CASSPVGGVVGEQFF.

V and J are TRBV7-2 and TRBJ2-5; tentatively, D is TRBD2 (5 bases). Germline lookup yields CDR1 SGHTA and CDR2 FQGNSA. This CDR3 comprises 15 residues. Trimming took 0 bases from V and 5 from J, leaving 13 bases between them. The CDR3 coding sequence is TGTGCCAGCAGCTTAGCCGTCGCGAGGGTGGAGACCCAGTACTTC. Translated, it gives CASSLAVARVETQYF.

The chain joins TRBV27 to TRBJ1-2; tentative D call: TRBD1 (5 bases). Germline assignment: CDR1 MNHEY and CDR2 SMNVEV (reference sequence). The CDR3 has 11 residues. V lost 3 bases and J lost 10, with 9 bases in between. CDR3 loop: CASSFGGSYTF. The CDR3 coding sequence is TGTGCCAGCAGTTTCGGGGGGTCCTACACCTTC.

The V call is TRBV19, the J call TRBJ1-1; D is unclear. The V gene's germline CDR1 is LNHDA and CDR2 SQIVND (reference sequence). This CDR3 has 13 residues. Trimming stripped 8 bases from V and 5 bases from J, with 15 bases between. The DNA for the CDR3 is TGTGCCAGTTCGGGATATATATCAACTGAAGCTTTCTTT. Translating it yields CASSGYISTEAFF. The variable domain in full, with the rest retrieved from reference TRBV19 and TRBJ1-1, is DGGITQSPKYLFRKEGQNVTLSCEQNLNHDAMYWYRQDPGQGLRLIYYSQIVNDFQKGDIAEGYSVSREKKESFPLTVTSAQKNPTAFYLCASSGYISTEAFFGQGTRLTVV.

This clone was observed a handful of times. V usage is TRBV14 and J usage is TRBJ1-2; D uncertain. Germline CDR1 and CDR2: SGHDN and FVKESK. CDR3 length: 13 residues. V was trimmed by 1 base and J by 2 bases, leaving 5 bases between them. The CDR3 is CASSQVRNYGYTF. In nucleotides, the CDR3 is TGTGCCAGCAGCCAAGTCAGGAACTATGGCTACACCTTC.

This clone showed up just a few times. V gene TRBV9 combines with J gene TRBJ2-1; 7 bases line up with TRBD1. Germline CDR1 reads SGDLS; CDR2 reads YYNGEE. Unmatched junction bases numbered 12, after V lost 4 bases and J lost 11 bases. The CDR3 runs 14 residues. The CDR3 DNA is TGTGCCAGCAGCACACGTCCAGGGGGTGAGAAGCAGTTCTTC. This codes for CASSTRPGGEKQFF.